This TCR beta chain was profiled in a study of Graves' ophthalmopathy and Graves' hyperthyroidism. Study results and limitations: The model flagged ophthalmopathy progression at roughly 70% sensitivity and nearly 75% specificity.

Amplified TCR beta CDR3 regions were obtained using RNA transcripts as template. The library came from an HTBI-primed first-round RT-PCR and a second-round multiplex PCR. Using its own MiXCR run on the multiplex PCR reads, TCRdb lists one record per CDR3 protein. Among some 750,000 distinct CDR3 sequences, roughly 40% were seen once, and the ten largest hold 44%. This clonotype came up many times. What it recognizes is unknown. V lost 6 bases and J 12 bases, leaving 14 bases between the germline ends. The length of the CDR3 is 12 residues. CDR1 MGHDK and CDR2 SYGVNS come from the germline V gene. Having ophthalmopathy, the donors showed moderate-to-severe activity, CAS ≥3 and NOSPECS ≥4, with disease lasting under 3 months. The authors diagnosed from clinical symptoms, serum thyroxine, TRAb, thyroid ultrasound and orbital computed tomography. The PBMCs had their origin in 10 ml of fresh peripheral blood.

The V gene is TRBV25-1, the J gene TRBJ1-4, with D possibly matching TRBD1 (5 bases). The sequence was obtained from an adult man with Graves' ophthalmopathy. Sample: peripheral blood. DNA for the CDR3: TGTGCCAGCAGGCTTCAGGGATTGGAACTGTTTTTT. Translated: CASRLQGLELFF.